This TCR beta chain was captured by sequencing in a study of tumor-infiltrating lymphocytes in primary liver carcinoma. Study summary: The cohort consisted of patients whose primary liver carcinoma was surgically resected. General observations from the study: Reduced overlap was seen in tumor-adjacent and tumor-blood pairs versus tumor region pairs. Tumor tissue displayed a significantly greater top-250-clone fraction than blood (p = 0.039).

The study extracted blood RNA from unsorted whole blood and also extracted germline DNA. Before the operation took place, four milliliters of peripheral blood were collected. The investigators made TCR beta cDNA from roughly 460 ng total RNA, using a constant-region primer. For TCR beta, libraries were produced by three nested multiplex PCR rounds using slightly modified ARM-PCR. With TRBV1-TRBV30 forward primers and a C-beta reverse primer, the first two PCR rounds were run for approximately 10 cycles each. TCRdb itself ran the multiplex PCR reads through MiXCR, one entry per CDR3 protein. The sample has 300,000 to 400,000 distinct CDR3 sequences, 50% to 70% seen once. CDR1 is MNHNS, CDR2 SASEGT, per germline. The CDR3 extends over 13 amino acids. The V and J ends lost 7 bases and 3 bases, in that order; junction bases with no gene match: 4. As to this clonotype: Its target is not known. A much larger clonotype is one base distant, so this may be a read error.

The chain employs TRBV6-1 and TRBJ1-1; 8 nucleotides line up with TRBD1. The origin of this receptor is a man aged 35 to 55 with primary liver carcinoma and hepatitis B virus infection. The material sequenced was peripheral blood. The CDR3 DNA is TGTGCCAGCAACGCACAGGGGGACACTGAAGCTTTCTTT. Translation: CASNAQGDTEAFF.